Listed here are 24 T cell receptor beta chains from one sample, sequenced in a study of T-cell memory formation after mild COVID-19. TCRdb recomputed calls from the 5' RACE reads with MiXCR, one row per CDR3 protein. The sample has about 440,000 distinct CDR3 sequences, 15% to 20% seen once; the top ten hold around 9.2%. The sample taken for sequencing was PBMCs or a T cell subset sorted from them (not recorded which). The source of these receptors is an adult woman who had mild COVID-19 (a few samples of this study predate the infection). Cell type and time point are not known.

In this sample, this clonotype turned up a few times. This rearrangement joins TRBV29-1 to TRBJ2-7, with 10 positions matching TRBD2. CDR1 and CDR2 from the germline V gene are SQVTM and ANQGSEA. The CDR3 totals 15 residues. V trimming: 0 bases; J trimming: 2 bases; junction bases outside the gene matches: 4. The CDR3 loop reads CSVEDLAGVAYEQYF. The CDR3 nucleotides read TGCAGCGTTGAAGACCTAGCGGGGGTTGCCTACGAGCAGTACTTC.

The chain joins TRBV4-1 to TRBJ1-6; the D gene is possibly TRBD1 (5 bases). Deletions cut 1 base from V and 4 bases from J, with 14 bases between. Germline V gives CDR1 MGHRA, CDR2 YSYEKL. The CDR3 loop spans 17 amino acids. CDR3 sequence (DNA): TGCGCCAGCAGCCAAGCCGACGGGCAGGGTTATAATTCACCCCTCCACTTT. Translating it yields CASSQADGQGYNSPLHF.

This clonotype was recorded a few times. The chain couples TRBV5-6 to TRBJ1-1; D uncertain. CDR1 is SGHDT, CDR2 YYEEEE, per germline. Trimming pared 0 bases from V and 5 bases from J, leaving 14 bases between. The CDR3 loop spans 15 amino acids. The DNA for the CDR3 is TGTGCCAGCAGCTTGGTGGCCCCCCTGTCGACTGAAGCTTTCTTT. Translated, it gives CASSLVAPLSTEAFF.

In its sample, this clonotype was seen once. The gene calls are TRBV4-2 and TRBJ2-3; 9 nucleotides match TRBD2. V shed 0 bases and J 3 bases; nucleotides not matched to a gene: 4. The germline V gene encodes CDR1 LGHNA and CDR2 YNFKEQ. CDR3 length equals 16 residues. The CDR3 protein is CASSQDGTSWTDTQYF. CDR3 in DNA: TGTGCCAGCAGCCAAGACGGGACTAGCTGGACAGATACGCAGTATTTT.

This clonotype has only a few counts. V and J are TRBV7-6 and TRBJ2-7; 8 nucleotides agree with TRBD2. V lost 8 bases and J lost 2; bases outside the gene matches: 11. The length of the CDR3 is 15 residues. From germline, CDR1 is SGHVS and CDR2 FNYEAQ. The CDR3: CASREGILATYEQYF. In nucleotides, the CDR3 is TGTGCCAGCCGGGAGGGGATCCTAGCAACCTACGAGCAGTACTTC.

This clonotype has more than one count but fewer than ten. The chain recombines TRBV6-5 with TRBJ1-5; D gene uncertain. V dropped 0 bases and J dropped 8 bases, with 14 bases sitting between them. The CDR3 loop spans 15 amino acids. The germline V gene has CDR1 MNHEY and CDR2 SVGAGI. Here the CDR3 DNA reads TGTGCCAGCAGTTACTCTCTTTCTGGTCGAGAGCCCCAGCATTTT. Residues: CASSYSLSGREPQHF.

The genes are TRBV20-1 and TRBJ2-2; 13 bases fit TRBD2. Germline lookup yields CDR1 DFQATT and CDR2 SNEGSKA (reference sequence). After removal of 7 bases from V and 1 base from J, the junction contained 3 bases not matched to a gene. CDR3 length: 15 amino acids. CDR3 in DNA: TGCAGTGGGACTAGCGGGGGATTGAACACCGGGGAGCTGTTTTTT. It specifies CSGTSGGLNTGELFF.

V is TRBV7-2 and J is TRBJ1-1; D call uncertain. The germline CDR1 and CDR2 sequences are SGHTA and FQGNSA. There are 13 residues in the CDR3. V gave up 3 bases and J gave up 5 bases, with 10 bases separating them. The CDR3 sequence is CASSFSGETEAFF. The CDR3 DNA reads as TGTGCCAGCAGCTTTAGTGGGGAGACTGAAGCTTTCTTT.

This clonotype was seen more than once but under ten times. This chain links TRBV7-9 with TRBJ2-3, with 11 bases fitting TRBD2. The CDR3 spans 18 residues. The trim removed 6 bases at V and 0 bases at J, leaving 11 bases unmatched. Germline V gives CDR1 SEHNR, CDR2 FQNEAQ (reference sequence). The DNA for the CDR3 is TGTGCCAGCAGACCAGCCGGTAGCGGGAGGGATAGCACAGATACGCAGTATTTT. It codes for CASRPAGSGRDSTDTQYF.

CDR3 amino acids: CASSLRWREGYNEQFF. In DNA, the CDR3 is TGTGCCAGCAGCCTACGGTGGCGGGAGGGCTACAATGAGCAGTTCTTC. V gene TRBV7-2 combines with J gene TRBJ2-1; 9 bases fit TRBD2. The CDR3 spans 16 residues. Germline assignment: CDR1 SGHTA and CDR2 FQGNSA. J lost 3 bases, V lost 5 bases, and 8 bases had no gene match. Based on the CDR3 plus reference TRBV7-2 and TRBJ2-1, the full variable domain is GAGVSQSPSNKVTEKGKDVELRCDPISGHTALYWYRQSLGQGLEFLIYFQGNSAPDKSGLPSDRFSAERTGGSVSTLTIQRTQQEDSAVYLCASSLRWREGYNEQFFGPGTRLTVL.

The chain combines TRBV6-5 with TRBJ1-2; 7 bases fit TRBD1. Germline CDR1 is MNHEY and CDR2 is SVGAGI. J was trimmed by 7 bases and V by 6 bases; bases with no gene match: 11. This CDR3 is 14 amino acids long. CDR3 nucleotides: TGTGCCAGCAGGCCCACAGGGGTCGGGGGTGGCTACACCTTC. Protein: CASRPTGVGGGYTF.

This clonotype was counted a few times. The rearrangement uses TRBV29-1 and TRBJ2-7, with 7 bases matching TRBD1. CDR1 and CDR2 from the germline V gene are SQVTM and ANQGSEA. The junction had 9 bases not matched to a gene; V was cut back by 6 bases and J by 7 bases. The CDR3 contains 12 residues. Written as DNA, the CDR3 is TGCAGCGTGCAGCGGACAGGACAGGAGCAGTACTTC. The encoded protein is CSVQRTGQEQYF.

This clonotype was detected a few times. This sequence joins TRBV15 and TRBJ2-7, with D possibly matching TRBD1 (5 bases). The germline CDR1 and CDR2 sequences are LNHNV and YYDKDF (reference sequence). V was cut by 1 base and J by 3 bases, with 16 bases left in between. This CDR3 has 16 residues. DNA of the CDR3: TGTGCCACCAGCAGAGGGGGTTCGCAGGGTCTCTACGAGCAGTACTTC. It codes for CATSRGGSQGLYEQYF. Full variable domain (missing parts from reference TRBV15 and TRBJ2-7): DAMVIQNPRYQVTQFGKPVTLSCSQTLNHNVMYWYQQKSSQAPKLLFHYYDKDFNNEADTPDNFQSRRPNTSFCFLDIRSPGLGDTAMYLCATSRGGSQGLYEQYFGPGTRLTVT.

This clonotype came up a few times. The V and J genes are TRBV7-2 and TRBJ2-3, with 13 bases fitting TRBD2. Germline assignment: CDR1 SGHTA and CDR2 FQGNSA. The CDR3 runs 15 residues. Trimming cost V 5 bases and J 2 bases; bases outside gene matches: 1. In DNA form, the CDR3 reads TGTGCCAGCAGCGGGACTAGCGGGAACACAGATACGCAGTATTTT. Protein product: CASSGTSGNTDTQYF.

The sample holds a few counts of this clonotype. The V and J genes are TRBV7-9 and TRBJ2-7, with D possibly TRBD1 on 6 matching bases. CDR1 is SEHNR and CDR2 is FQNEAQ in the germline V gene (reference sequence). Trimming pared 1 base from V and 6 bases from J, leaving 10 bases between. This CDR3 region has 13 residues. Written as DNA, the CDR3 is TGTGCCAGCAGCTTAGGACAGGTCCGCGAGCAGTACTTC. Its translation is CASSLGQVREQYF.

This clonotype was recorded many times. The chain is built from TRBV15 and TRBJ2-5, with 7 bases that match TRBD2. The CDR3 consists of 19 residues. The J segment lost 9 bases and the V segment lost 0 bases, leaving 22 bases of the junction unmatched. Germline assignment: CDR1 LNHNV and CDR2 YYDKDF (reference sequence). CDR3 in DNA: TGTGCCACCAGCAGAGATCTTTCTCCGGGACTATCGCGTTCCTACGCCCAGTACTTC. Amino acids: CATSRDLSPGLSRSYAQYF.

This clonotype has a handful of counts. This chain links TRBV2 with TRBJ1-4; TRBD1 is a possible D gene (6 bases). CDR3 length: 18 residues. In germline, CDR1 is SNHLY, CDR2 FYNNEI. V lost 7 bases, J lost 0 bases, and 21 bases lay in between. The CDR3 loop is CASTRERTVSATNEKLFF. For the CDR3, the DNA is TGTGCCAGCACCCGCGAAAGGACAGTAAGCGCAACTAATGAAAAACTGTTTTTT.

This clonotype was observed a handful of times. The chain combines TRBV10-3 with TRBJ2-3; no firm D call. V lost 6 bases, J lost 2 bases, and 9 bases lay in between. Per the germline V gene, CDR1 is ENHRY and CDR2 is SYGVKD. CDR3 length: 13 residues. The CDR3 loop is CAISSGYTDTQYF. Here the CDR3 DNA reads TGTGCCATCAGCTCAGGTTACACAGATACGCAGTATTTT.

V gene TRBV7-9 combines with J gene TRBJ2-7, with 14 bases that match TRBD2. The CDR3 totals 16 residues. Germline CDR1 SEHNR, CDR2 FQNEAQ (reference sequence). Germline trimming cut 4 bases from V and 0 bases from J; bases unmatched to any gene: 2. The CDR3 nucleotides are TGTGCCAGCAGCTGGACTAGCGGGGGGTCCTCCTACGAGCAGTACTTC. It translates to CASSWTSGGSSYEQYF.

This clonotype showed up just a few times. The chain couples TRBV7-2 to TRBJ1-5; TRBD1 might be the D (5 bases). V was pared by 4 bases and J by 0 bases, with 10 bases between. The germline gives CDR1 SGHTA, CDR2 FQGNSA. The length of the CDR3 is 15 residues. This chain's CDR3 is CASSYRLHSNQPQHF. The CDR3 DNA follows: TGTGCCAGCAGCTACAGGTTACATAGCAATCAGCCCCAGCATTTT.

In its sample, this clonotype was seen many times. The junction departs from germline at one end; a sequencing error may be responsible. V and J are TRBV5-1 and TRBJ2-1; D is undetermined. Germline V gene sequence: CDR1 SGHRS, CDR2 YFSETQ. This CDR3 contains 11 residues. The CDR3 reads CASSLVGEQFF. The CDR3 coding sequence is TGTGCCAGCAGTCTTGTGGGTGAGCAGTTCTTC.

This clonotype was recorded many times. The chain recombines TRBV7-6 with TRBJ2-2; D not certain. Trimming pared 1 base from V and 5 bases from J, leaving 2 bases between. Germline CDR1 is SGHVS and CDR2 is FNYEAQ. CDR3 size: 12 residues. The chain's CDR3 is CASSLGTGELFF. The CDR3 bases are TGTGCCAGCAGCTTAGGGACCGGGGAGCTGTTTTTT.

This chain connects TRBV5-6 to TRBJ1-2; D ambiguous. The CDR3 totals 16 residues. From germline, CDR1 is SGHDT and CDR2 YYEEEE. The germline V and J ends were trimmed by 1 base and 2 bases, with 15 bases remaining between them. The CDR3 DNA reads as TGTGCCAGCAGCTTGTCGGGCTTTACCTGGAACTATGGCTACACCTTC. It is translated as CASSLSGFTWNYGYTF. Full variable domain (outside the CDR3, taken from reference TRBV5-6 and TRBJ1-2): DAGVTQSPTHLIKTRGQQVTLRCSPKSGHDTVSWYQQALGQGPQFIFQYYEEEERQRGNFPDRFSGHQFPNYSSELNVNALLLGDSALYLCASSLSGFTWNYGYTFGSGTRLTVV.

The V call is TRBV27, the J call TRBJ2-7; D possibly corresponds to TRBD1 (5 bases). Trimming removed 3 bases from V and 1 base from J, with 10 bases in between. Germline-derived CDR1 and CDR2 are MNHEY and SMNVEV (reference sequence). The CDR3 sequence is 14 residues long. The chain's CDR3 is CASSLKDTSYEQYF. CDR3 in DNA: TGTGCCAGCAGTTTGAAGGACACTTCCTACGAGCAGTACTTC.